Below, 9 T cell receptor beta chains from the same sample are listed, as sequenced in a study of blood T cell repertoires in COVID-19. Profiled with immunoSEQ multiplex PCR; TCRdb holds only in-frame clones, not every one. Of about 260,000 clones in the sample, around 86% were seen once. Source material: peripheral blood. These receptors were taken from a human donor in a cohort sampled during active COVID-19.

V and J are TRBV7-8 and TRBJ1-4, with unresolved D. Trimming pared 0 bases from V and 8 bases from J, leaving 19 bases between. The CDR3 sequence is 17 residues long. Per germline, CDR1 SGHVS and CDR2 FQNEAQ. In DNA, the CDR3 is TGTGCCAGCAGCTTAGCTCGAGGCCGCGCCTCGGGGGAAAAACTGTTTTTT. Protein product: CASSLARGRASGEKLFF.

The V and J genes are TRBV28 and TRBJ2-1; 9 bases are shared with TRBD1. V shed 10 bases and J 9 bases; nucleotides not matched to a gene: 25. CDR1 and CDR2 from the germline V gene are MDHEN and SYDVKM. The CDR3 sequence is 18 residues long. CDR3 sequence: CATDARDREGVVYGEQFF. For the CDR3, the DNA is TGTGCCACCGACGCCCGGGACAGGGAGGGAGTGGTATACGGTGAGCAGTTCTTC.

The V call is TRBV5-1, the J call TRBJ2-7, with D possibly TRBD2 on 6 matching bases. The germline gives CDR1 SGHRS, CDR2 YFSETQ. Trimming stripped 4 bases from V and 2 bases from J, with 16 bases between. The CDR3 loop spans 15 amino acids. The CDR3 DNA reads TGCGCCAGCAGCCCCGGACTACCGAATACCTACGAGCAGTACTTC. This translates into CASSPGLPNTYEQYF. Full variable domain (remainder filled in from reference TRBV5-1 and TRBJ2-7): KAGVTQTPRYLIKTRGQQVTLSCSPISGHRSVSWYQQTPGQGLQFLFEYFSETQRNKGNFPGRFSGRQFSNSRSEMNVSTLELGDSALYLCASSPGLPNTYEQYFGPGTRLTVT.

This chain uses TRBV19 with TRBJ2-7; 7 bases line up with TRBD1. The CDR3 is 14 residues long. Trimming removed 6 bases from V and 5 bases from J; junction bases left unmatched: 10. Germline V gene data show CDR1 as LNHDA and CDR2 as SQIVND (reference sequence). The chain's CDR3 is CASSRRQGSDEQYF. The DNA for the CDR3 is TGTGCCAGTAGCCGGAGACAGGGTTCGGACGAGCAGTACTTC.

The rearrangement joins TRBV19 to TRBJ1-1; tentatively, D is TRBD1 (6 bases). The CDR3 has 15 residues. The germline gives CDR1 LNHDA, CDR2 SQIVND (reference sequence). V gave up 5 bases and J gave up 11 bases, with 24 bases separating them. CDR3 nucleotides: TGTGCCAGTAGTTCCGGAGGGGGGGGCACCCGAACCGCTTTCTTT. Its protein is CASSSGGGGTRTAFF.

The rearrangement links TRBV5-1 to TRBJ1-2; possibly TRBD1 for D (6 bases). V dropped 2 bases and J dropped 3 bases, with 14 bases sitting between them. The CDR3 has 15 amino acids. Germline-derived CDR1 and CDR2 are SGHRS and YFSETQ. The chain's CDR3 is CASSFASTGDYGYTF. For the CDR3, the DNA is TGCGCCAGCAGCTTTGCGTCGACAGGAGACTATGGCTACACCTTC.

The chain couples TRBV11-2 to TRBJ2-7, with 11 nucleotides matching TRBD2. V shed 4 bases, J shed 7 bases, and the junction held 9 bases outside the gene matches. The CDR3 runs 15 residues. Germline values: CDR1 SGHAT, CDR2 FQNNGV. CDR3 nucleotides: TGTGCCAGCAGCTCCGTAGCGGGAGGGCCGGGGGAGCAGTACTTC. It yields the protein CASSSVAGGPGEQYF. Looking up the rest from reference TRBV11-2 and TRBJ2-7 gives the full variable domain: EAGVAQSPRYKIIEKRQSVAFWCNPISGHATLYWYQQILGQGPKLLIQFQNNGVVDDSQLPKDRFSAERLKGVDSTLKIQPAKLEDSAVYLCASSSVAGGPGEQYFGPGTRLTVT.

The rearrangement uses TRBV5-5 and TRBJ2-3; 7 nucleotides line up with TRBD2. The junction had 6 bases not matched to a gene; V was cut back by 1 base and J by 1 base. The CDR3 is 16 amino acids. Germline CDR1 is SGHKS and CDR2 is YYEKEE (reference sequence). In nucleotides, the CDR3 is TGTGCCAGCAGCTTGACGGCGGGAGTAGGCACAGATACGCAGTATTTT. Its protein product is CASSLTAGVGTDTQYF.

The chain combines TRBV19 with TRBJ2-1; 10 bases are a match to TRBD2. Germline CDR1 LNHDA, CDR2 SQIVND (reference sequence). Trimming removed 4 bases from V and 6 bases from J; junction bases left unmatched: 9. This CDR3 is 16 amino acids long. CDR3 sequence (DNA): TGTGCCAGTAGTAACCACCTAGCGGGAGCGGGCAATGAGCAGTTCTTC. Translation gives CASSNHLAGAGNEQFF.